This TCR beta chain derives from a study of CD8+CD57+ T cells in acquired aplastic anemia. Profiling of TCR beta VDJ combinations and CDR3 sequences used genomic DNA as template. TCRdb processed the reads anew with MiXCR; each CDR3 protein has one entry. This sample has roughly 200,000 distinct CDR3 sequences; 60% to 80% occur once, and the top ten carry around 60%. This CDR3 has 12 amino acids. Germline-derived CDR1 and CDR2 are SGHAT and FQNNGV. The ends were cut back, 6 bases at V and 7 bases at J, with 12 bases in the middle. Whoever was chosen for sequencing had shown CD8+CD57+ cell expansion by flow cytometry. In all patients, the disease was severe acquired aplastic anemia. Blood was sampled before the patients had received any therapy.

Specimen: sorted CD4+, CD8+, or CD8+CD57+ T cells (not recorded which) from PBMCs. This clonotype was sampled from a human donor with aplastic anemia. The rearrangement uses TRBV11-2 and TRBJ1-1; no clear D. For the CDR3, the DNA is TGTGCCAGCAGTCCAACCGTAGTTGAAGCTTTCTTT. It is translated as CASSPTVVEAFF.